The 19 T cell receptor beta chains below all came from one sample that was sequenced in a study of T cell clonotyping in hematopoietic cell transplantation. Libraries were prepared by immunoSEQ multiplex PCR; TCRdb keeps only in-frame clonotypes and omits some of them. The sample contains tens of thousands of clones, about 95% of which appear only once. Sample: peripheral blood mononuclear cells. Receptors originate from a man in his thirties or forties in good health. Some clones in this sample may be carry-over from other donors' samples.

The rearrangement uses TRBV5-1 and TRBJ1-1, with D perhaps TRBD1 (5 bases). This CDR3 region has 15 residues. Germline assignment: CDR1 SGHRS and CDR2 YFSETQ. V was trimmed by 0 bases and J by 5 bases, leaving 14 bases between them. The CDR3 bases are TGCGCCAGCAGCTTGGGTGGGGCTTGGGGAACTGAAGCTTTCTTT. This gives the protein CASSLGGAWGTEAFF.

The sample holds one count of this clone. The chain recombines TRBV20-1 with TRBJ1-2, with unresolved D. V lost 4 bases and J 8 bases, leaving 8 bases between the germline ends. The CDR3 totals 10 residues. Germline CDR1 is DFQATT and CDR2 is SNEGSKA (reference sequence). CDR3 in DNA: TGCAGTGCTATTAGAGAAGGCTACACCTTC. Translated: CSAIREGYTF.

This clone has a single count. The V gene is TRBV7-3, the J gene TRBJ2-6, with 9 positions matching TRBD1. Germline trimming cut 5 bases from V and 10 bases from J; bases unmatched to any gene: 6. Germline-derived CDR1 and CDR2 are SGHTA and FQGTGA. This CDR3 has 14 residues. CDR3 residues: CASSVAGTGNVLTF. As DNA, the CDR3 is TGTGCCAGCAGCGTCGCCGGGACAGGGAACGTCCTGACTTTC.

This rearrangement joins TRBV18 to TRBJ1-3; D unresolved. V lost 8 bases and J 0 bases, leaving 14 bases between the germline ends. The germline V gene has CDR1 KGHSH and CDR2 LQKENI. The CDR3 has 15 amino acids. The chain's CDR3 is CASREAESSGNTIYF. Written as DNA, the CDR3 is TGTGCCAGCCGGGAGGCGGAGAGCTCTGGAAACACCATATATTTT.

V and J are TRBV28 and TRBJ1-5, with a possible D match to TRBD1 (5 bases). The V end lost 3 bases, the J end lost 9 bases, and 12 bases lay between the germline ends. The CDR3 contains 13 residues. Germline V gives CDR1 MDHEN, CDR2 SYDVKM. As DNA, the CDR3 is TGTGCCAGCAGTTTGGCGGAGGGGAGGCCCCAGCATTTT. As protein: CASSLAEGRPQHF.

The rearrangement links TRBV6-6 to TRBJ1-3; no reliable D call. V was shortened by 0 bases and J by 4 bases, with 10 bases between the two germline ends. The CDR3 length is 15 residues. Per germline, CDR1 MNHNY and CDR2 SVGAGI (reference sequence). The CDR3 DNA is TGTGCCAGCAGTTACTCGGCGGCTCCGGGAAACACCATATATTTT. Translated: CASSYSAAPGNTIYF.

V usage is TRBV2 and J usage is TRBJ2-7; D uncertain. From germline, CDR1 is SNHLY and CDR2 FYNNEI. The CDR3 is 13 amino acids. V was pared by 7 bases and J by 2 bases, with 12 bases between. Written as DNA, the CDR3 is TGTGCCAGCATCGGACGGAGCACCTACGAGCAGTACTTC. It translates to CASIGRSTYEQYF.

The gene calls are TRBV7-9 and TRBJ1-1, with D perhaps matching TRBD1 (6 bases). V shed 6 bases and J shed 3 bases, with 29 bases lying between them. The CDR3 extends over 19 amino acids. Germline V gene sequence: CDR1 SEHNR, CDR2 FQNEAQ (reference sequence). The chain's CDR3 is CASRRTPMDRLFGDTEAFF. CDR3 coding DNA: TGTGCCAGCAGACGGACCCCCATGGACAGATTATTTGGAGACACTGAAGCTTTCTTT.

The chain recombines TRBV6-5 with TRBJ1-4; D gene unclear. Germline-derived CDR1 and CDR2 are MNHEY and SVGAGI. V was pared by 5 bases and J by 3 bases, with 13 bases between. This CDR3 has 15 amino acids. The CDR3 sequence: CASSTGFSANEKLFF. The CDR3 DNA reads TGTGCCAGCAGTACGGGATTTTCTGCTAATGAAAAACTGTTTTTT.

The chain recombines TRBV18 with TRBJ1-5; D is ambiguous. The CDR3 is 13 residues long. The V end was cut by 2 bases, the J end by 5 bases, with 7 bases between. From germline, CDR1 is KGHSH and CDR2 LQKENI. CDR3 DNA: TGTGCCAGCTCACCAAGGGCAGATCAGCCCCAGCATTTT. It yields the protein CASSPRADQPQHF.

This chain's CDR3 is CASSPLAEFQETQYF. Here the CDR3 DNA reads TGTGCCAGCTCACCCTTAGCGGAATTCCAAGAGACCCAGTACTTC. The chain recombines TRBV18 with TRBJ2-5; weak D call: TRBD2 (6 bases). CDR1 and CDR2 (germline): KGHSH, LQKENI. The CDR3 has 15 residues. Between the trimmed V and J ends, which lost 3 bases and 1 base, there was a span of 12 bases.

The DNA of the CDR3 is TGTGCCAGCAATAATAACAGGTTCCATCAGCCCCAGCATTTT. Translation gives CASNNNRFHQPQHF. The J gene is TRBJ1-5, the V gene TRBV6-5; maybe TRBD1 (5 bases). Trimming left V 7 bases short and J 5 bases short, with 15 bases between. The CDR3 has 14 amino acids. CDR1 is MNHEY, CDR2 SVGAGI, per germline.

The chain uses TRBV9 and TRBJ2-3, with 7 positions matching TRBD1. Germline CDR1 SGDLS, CDR2 YYNGEE. The trim removed 3 bases at V and 7 bases at J, leaving 11 bases unmatched. The CDR3 runs to 15 residues. In DNA, the CDR3 is TGTGCCAGCAGCGACGACAGGGCTGTACGAAATACGCAGTATTTT. Amino acids: CASSDDRAVRNTQYF. Full variable domain (outside the CDR3, taken from reference TRBV9 and TRBJ2-3): DSGVTQTPKHLITATGQRVTLRCSPRSGDLSVYWYQQSLDQGLQFLIQYYNGEERAKGNILERFSAQQFPDLHSELNLSSLELGDSALYFCASSDDRAVRNTQYFGPGTRLTVL.

The genes are TRBV29-1 and TRBJ2-3; tentative D call: TRBD2 (6 bases). V lost 8 bases to trimming and J lost 2 bases, with 20 bases between them. In germline, CDR1 is SQVTM, CDR2 ANQGSEA. The CDR3 length is 15 residues. The CDR3 sequence is CSILGLAETTDTQYF. CDR3 in DNA: TGCAGCATCCTTGGGTTAGCGGAGACCACAGATACGCAGTATTTT.

This sequence joins TRBV5-6 and TRBJ2-7, with a possible D match to TRBD2 (6 bases). V gave up 0 bases and J gave up 6 bases, with 16 bases separating them. The CDR3 runs 15 residues. CDR1 and CDR2 from the germline V gene are SGHDT and YYEEEE. CDR3 in amino acids: CASSLAGGLLGEQYF. Here the CDR3 DNA reads TGTGCCAGCAGCTTGGCAGGTGGACTACTGGGCGAGCAGTACTTC.

There are a few counts of this clone. The chain combines TRBV19 with TRBJ1-4; possible D gene TRBD1, 5 bases. The CDR3 has 14 amino acids. Germline lookup yields CDR1 LNHDA and CDR2 SQIVND (reference sequence). V was trimmed by 7 bases and J by 8 bases, leaving 17 bases between them. CDR3 coding DNA: TGTGCCAGTACATACCCGGGGGTGGAGGAAAAACTGTTTTTT. This translates into CASTYPGVEEKLFF.

The chain joins TRBV9 to TRBJ2-7; possible D gene TRBD2, 6 bases. Germline lookup yields CDR1 SGDLS and CDR2 YYNGEE. V gave up 7 bases and J gave up 0 bases, with 11 bases separating them. The CDR3 sequence is 13 residues long. The CDR3 DNA reads as TGTGCCAGCGGACACGGGAGCTCCTACGAGCAGTACTTC. It codes for CASGHGSSYEQYF.

In its sample, this clone was seen once. This chain links TRBV19 with TRBJ1-5; 8 bases agree with TRBD1. After removal of 6 bases from V and 3 bases from J, the junction contained 1 base not matched to a gene. CDR1 is LNHDA and CDR2 is SQIVND in the germline V gene (reference sequence). This CDR3 region has 13 residues. CDR3 amino acids: CASRGQANQPQHF. In nucleotides, the CDR3 is TGTGCCAGTAGGGGACAGGCCAATCAGCCCCAGCATTTT.

The chain links TRBV5-1 to TRBJ1-3; no clear D gene. Trimming pared 0 bases from V and 0 bases from J, leaving 10 bases between. This CDR3 spans 16 amino acids. Germline values: CDR1 SGHRS, CDR2 YFSETQ. The CDR3 here is CASSLVPTSSGNTIYF. The CDR3 bases are TGCGCCAGCAGCTTGGTTCCGACGTCCTCTGGAAACACCATATATTTT. Supplemented by reference TRBV5-1 and TRBJ1-3, the full variable domain reads KAGVTQTPRYLIKTRGQQVTLSCSPISGHRSVSWYQQTPGQGLQFLFEYFSETQRNKGNFPGRFSGRQFSNSRSEMNVSTLELGDSALYLCASSLVPTSSGNTIYFGEGSWLTVV.